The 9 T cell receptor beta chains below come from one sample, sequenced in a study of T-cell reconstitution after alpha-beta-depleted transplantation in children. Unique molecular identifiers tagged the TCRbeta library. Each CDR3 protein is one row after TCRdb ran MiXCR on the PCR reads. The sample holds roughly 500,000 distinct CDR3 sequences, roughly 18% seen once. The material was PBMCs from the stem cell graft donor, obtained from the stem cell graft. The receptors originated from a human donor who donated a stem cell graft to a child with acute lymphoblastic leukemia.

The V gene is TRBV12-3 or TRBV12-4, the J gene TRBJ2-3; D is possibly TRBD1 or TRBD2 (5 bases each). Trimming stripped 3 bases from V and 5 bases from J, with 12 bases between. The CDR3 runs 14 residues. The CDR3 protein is CASSFGGFGDTQYF. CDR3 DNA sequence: TGTGCCAGCAGTTTTGGGGGTTTTGGAGATACGCAGTATTTT.

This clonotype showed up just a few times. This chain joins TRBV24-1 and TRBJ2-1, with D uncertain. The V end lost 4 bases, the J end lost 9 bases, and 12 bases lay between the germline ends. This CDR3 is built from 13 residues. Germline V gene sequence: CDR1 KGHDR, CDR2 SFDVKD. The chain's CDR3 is CATSDPDSPEQFF. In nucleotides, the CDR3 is TGTGCCACCAGTGACCCTGACTCCCCTGAGCAGTTCTTC.

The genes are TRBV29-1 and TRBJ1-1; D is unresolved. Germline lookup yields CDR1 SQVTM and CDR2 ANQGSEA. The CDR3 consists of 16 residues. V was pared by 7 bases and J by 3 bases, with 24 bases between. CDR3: CSALLPLRYQDTEAFF. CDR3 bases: TGCAGCGCCCTTCTTCCTTTACGTTATCAGGACACTGAAGCTTTCTTT.

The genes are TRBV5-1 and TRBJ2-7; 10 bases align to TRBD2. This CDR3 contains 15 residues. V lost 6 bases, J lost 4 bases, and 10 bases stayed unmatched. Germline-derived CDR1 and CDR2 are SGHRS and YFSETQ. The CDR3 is CASNSWPSGRYEQYF. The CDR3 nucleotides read TGCGCCAGCAACTCATGGCCTAGCGGGAGATACGAGCAGTACTTC.

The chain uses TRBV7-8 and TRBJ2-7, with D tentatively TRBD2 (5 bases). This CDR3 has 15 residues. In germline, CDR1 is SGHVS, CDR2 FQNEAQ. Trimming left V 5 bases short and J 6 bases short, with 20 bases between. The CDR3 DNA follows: TGTGCCAGCAGCAACCCACAACTAGGGCCAGGCGAGCAGTACTTC. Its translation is CASSNPQLGPGEQYF.

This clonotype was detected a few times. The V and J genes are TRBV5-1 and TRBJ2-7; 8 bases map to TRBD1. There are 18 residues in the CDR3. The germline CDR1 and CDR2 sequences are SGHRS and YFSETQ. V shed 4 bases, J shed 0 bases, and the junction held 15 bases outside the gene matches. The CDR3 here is CASSPPDRGTLSSYEQYF. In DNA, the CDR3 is TGCGCCAGCAGCCCTCCCGACAGGGGAACCTTAAGCTCCTACGAGCAGTACTTC.

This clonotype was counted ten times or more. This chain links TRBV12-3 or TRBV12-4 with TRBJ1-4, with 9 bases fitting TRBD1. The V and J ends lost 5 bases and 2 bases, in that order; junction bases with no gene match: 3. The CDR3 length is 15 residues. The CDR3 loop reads CASSQTGGTNEKLFF. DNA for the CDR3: TGTGCCAGCAGTCAAACAGGGGGCACTAATGAAAAACTGTTTTTT.

In DNA form, the CDR3 reads TGTGCCTCCCGGGACGGAAGCTCTGGGGCCAACGTCCTGACTTTC. This codes for CASRDGSSGANVLTF. The V and J genes are TRBV19 and TRBJ2-6; tentatively, D is TRBD1 or TRBD2 (5 bases each). The CDR3 contains 15 residues. V lost 11 bases, J lost 0 bases, and 14 bases lay in between. Germline V gene sequence: CDR1 LNHDA, CDR2 SQIVND (reference sequence).

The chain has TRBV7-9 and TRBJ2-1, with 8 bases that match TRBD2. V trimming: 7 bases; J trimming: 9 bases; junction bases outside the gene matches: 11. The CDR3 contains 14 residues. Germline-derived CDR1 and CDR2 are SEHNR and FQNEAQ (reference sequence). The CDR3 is CASTAAGVRGEQFF. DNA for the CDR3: TGTGCCAGCACCGCAGCGGGAGTAAGGGGTGAGCAGTTCTTC.